This is a list of T cell receptor beta chains from one sample in a study of post-analysis software for immune sequencing data. MiXCR was run by TCRdb on the PCR reads, yielding one entry per CDR3 protein. This sample yields fewer than 700,000 distinct CDR3 sequences, of which roughly 40% are seen a single time; about 1.8% belongs to the top ten. Sequencing used blood. The receptors originated from a girl between 10 and 17 years old with multiple sclerosis. Each CDR3 is given with its conserved first and last residue. Each record gives: clone size, D gene, V gene, J gene, CDR3 DNA, CDR3 protein. D genes are given only for firm matches. Rows may omit the clone size; those that give it use once, few, many or a size class.

NA	NA	TRBV20-1	TRBJ2-3	TGCAGTGCTAGAGAACTGGGTTCAGATACGCAGTATTTT	CSARELGSDTQYF
NA	NA	TRBV7-2	TRBJ2-7	TGTGCCAGCAGCGCACAGGGTTACGAGCAGTACTTC	CASSAQGYEQYF
NA	NA	TRBV24-1	TRBJ2-1	TGTGTCACCAGTGATTTTCAGGGGCTCTACAATGAGCAGTTCTTC	CVTSDFQGLYNEQFF
NA	NA	TRBV20-1	TRBJ2-1	TGCAGTGCGATGTTTCCATTGGGTGAGCAGTTCTTC	CSAMFPLGEQFF
NA	NA	TRBV28	TRBJ1-5	TGTGCCAGCAGCGCGCGACCAGGCAGCCGAGGATTCAATCAGCCCCAGCATTTT	CASSARPGSRGFNQPQHF
few	TRBD1	TRBV7-4	TRBJ1-2	TGTGCCAGCAGCTCCGGGACAGGGAAAGGCTACACCTTC	CASSSGTGKGYTF
many	NA	TRBV27	TRBJ1-5	TGTGCCAGCAGCCACAGGGAGGATCAGCCCCAGCATTTT	CASSHREDQPQHF
few	NA	TRBV6-5	TRBJ2-1	TGTGCCAGCAGTTCACCTTTCCCCAGGACAGTGAACAATGAGCAGTTCTTC	CASSSPFPRTVNNEQFF
NA	TRBD1	TRBV5-5	TRBJ2-5	TGTGCCAGCAGCCTCGGGAACAGGGGGTCATGGTACTTC	CASSLGNRGSWYF
few	NA	TRBV5-1	TRBJ1-2	TGCGCCAGCAGCCCTGAAGGGATAAACTATGGCTGCACCTTC	CASSPEGINYGCTF
NA	NA	TRBV29-1	TRBJ2-5	TGCAGCGTTGACATGACGTACCAAGAGACCCAGTACTTC	CSVDMTYQETQYF
NA	TRBD1	TRBV12-3/TRBV12-4	TRBJ2-5	TGTGCCAGCAGTACCTCCGGGACAGGGGGGCTCGAGCGGTACTTC	CASSTSGTGGLERYF
NA	NA	TRBV7-2	TRBJ2-7	TGTGCCAGCTCCTGGGGACGGCGGGGCTCCTACGAGCAGTACTTC	CASSWGRRGSYEQYF
NA	TRBD2	TRBV9	TRBJ2-1	TGTGCCAGCAGCGTAGAGTCTAGCGGGAGTCGTGAGCAGTTCTTC	CASSVESSGSREQFF
once	TRBD1	TRBV6-1	TRBJ2-1	TGTGCCAGCAGTCCTCTTTCACTAATGGACAGGGCGAATGAGCAGTTCTTC	CASSPLSLMDRANEQFF
NA	TRBD2	TRBV12-3/TRBV12-4	TRBJ2-3	TGTGCCAACCGACTAGCGGGAGGTGATACGGAGTATTTT	CANRLAGGDTEYF